This T cell receptor beta chain derives from a study of tumor and adjacent non-tumor tissue in lung cancer (dated by TCRdb to 2017 to 2018). Background for the entire study: Patients with adenocarcinoma (roughly 12), squamous cell carcinoma (2) and small cell lung cancer (1) were included in the cohort. Bulk TCRbeta repertoires were compared between lung tumor tissue and matched distant non-tumor lung tissue obtained from over 13 lung cancer patients. Sequencing generated a total of more than 95,000,000 productive TCRbeta reads, averaging roughly 4.2 million reads per sample. The roughly 15 patients were aged roughly 30 to 85 years, included approximately ten men and 5 women, and had TNM stage I to III disease. For each patient, one tumor sample and one normal lung sample were taken, giving approximately 33 paired specimens that underwent TCRbeta CDR3 sequencing.

The CDR3 is 12 amino acids long, termini counted. The DNA shown is the 36-base CDR3, in frame from base 1. Looking up the germline V gene (reference sequence) yields CDR1 DFQATT and CDR2 SNEGSKA. V was cut back by 5 bases and J by 2 bases, leaving a gap of 10 bases between them. Broader findings and caveats from the paper: In normal lung, the top 100 clones accounted for a significantly larger cumulative share of the repertoire than in tumor tissue. Neither the sequencing platform nor unique molecular identifiers are named or mentioned anywhere in the methods. With only approximately 16 patients in the cohort, the authors noted that larger samples and more detailed clinical data are needed. TCR diversity was significantly higher in younger patients, and greater tumor TCR diversity was associated with shorter overall survival and shorter disease-free survival. TCR diversity (inverse Simpson) was significantly higher in tumor than in normal lung tissue (roughly 430 vs 170, P = 0.0075, Mann-Whitney U test). Because peripheral blood was not sequenced, the blood TCRbeta repertoires of the lung cancer patients in the study went unexamined.

With regard to this clonotype: The antigen it binds to is not known. Because it lacks the conserved phenylalanine or tryptophan at the end, this CDR3 is likely a read error.

RNA was isolated from bulk unsorted tissue, and RNA quality was assessed with a NanoDrop ND-1000 and an Agilent 2100. Newly diagnosed lung cancer patients without prior chemotherapy who had been admitted for thoracic surgery in China between August and November 2014 were enrolled as donors. Patients with previous radiotherapy or chemotherapy, or with another concurrent cancer, were excluded from the study. Surgical tissue pieces of about 1-2.2 cm3 were preserved in RNAlater solution and were kept at -80 degrees C until use. Libraries were prepared through multiplex PCR. TCRdb shows the sequencer as Illumina HiSeq 2500. Following protocols modified from ARM-PCR, the researchers constructed TCRbeta libraries through three rounds of nested PCR with primers (Table S4). Before sequencing, PCR products of 200-500 bp were excised from the gel and purified with the QIAquick gel extraction kit. As for the original processing: Trimmomatic was used to clean the reads, FLASH was used to merge the reads into complete CDR3 sequences, and MiTCR was used to assign the reads to V(D)J germline segments. Clonal diversity was calculated as the inverse Simpson's index using VDJtools. In-frame sequences without a premature stop codon were defined as productive reads. The raw public reads went through TCRdb reprocessing: fastp at Q25, MiXCR clone calling, in-frame beta chains kept. Under each unique CDR3 protein, matching rows form one entry showing the most common genes and DNA. TCRdb, not the original authors, processed these V and J calls. Counted in this sample were about 200,000 distinct CDR3 sequences; 71% of them appeared once. Around 27% of the sample belongs to the ten largest clones.

The chain was built from TRBV20-1 and TRBJ2-7; the D gene is not confidently resolved. Material for sequencing was lung tumor tissue. This TCR was sampled from a man in his 60s with non-small cell lung cancer. The CDR3 in this case is CSADAVTYEQYL. The DNA reads TGCAGTGCTGATGCGGTCACCTACGAGCAGTACTTG.